This T cell receptor (beta chain) was sequenced in a study of beta chain features in type 1 diabetes. Study in general: Cell yields, gender and age were similar in healthy donors and patients.

The CDR3 extends over 12 amino acids. The germline gives CDR1 SGHAT, CDR2 FQDESV (reference sequence). V gave up 4 bases and J gave up 8 bases, with 9 bases separating them. Investigators reverse transcribed all isolated RNA, so they sequenced expressed TCRB transcripts. TCRdb keeps only in-frame clones here, not all; method: immunoSEQ multiplex PCR. The sample holds some 160,000 clones, less than 9.5% seen once. Study conclusions and caveats: In every one of the four CD4+ subsets, TCRB CDR3s were moderately but significantly shorter in Type 1 diabetes patients.

In the case of this clone: Its antigen is not known.

The receptor was derived from a woman younger than 35 in good health. The material sequenced was central memory CD4+ T cells from blood. J is TRBJ2-1 and V is TRBV11-1, with D perhaps matching TRBD1 (6 bases). Written as DNA, the CDR3 is TGTGCCAGCAGCTCCAGGGGCCATGAGCAGTTCTTC. It codes for CASSSRGHEQFF.